This entry concerns a single TCR beta chain. Seattle patients were enrolled while actively infected and followed longitudinally. Original handling: Amplification of reference gene primers provided the estimated nucleated cell counts. Using immunoSEQ multiplex PCR, the repertoire was profiled, and TCRdb retains in-frame clones only, with some absent. V and J calls and clone size are those listed in that table; D and trimming were worked out from the DNA. In the table there are 150,000 to 180,000 clones, approximately 86% of which are singletons. This sample is part of a study of blood T cell repertoires in COVID-19. Study overall: Acute and convalescent COVID-19 samples came from the United States, Italy and Spain. T cells, B-cell-depleted T cells, or PBMCs provided the cDNA or gDNA that served as material.

Trimming cost V 4 bases and J 6 bases, with 7 bases left between them. This CDR3 has 13 amino acids. Per the germline V gene, CDR1 is SGHNT and CDR2 is YENEEA. Sequencing was performed on peripheral blood. The chain has TRBV11-3 and TRBJ1-6, with D tentatively TRBD1 (5 bases). This sequence originates from a man aged 60 to 69 with COVID-19, enrolled during active disease. This CDR3 reads CASSSGINSPLHF. CDR3 nucleotide sequence: TGTGCCAGCAGCTCAGGGATTAATTCACCCCTCCACTTT.